This entry features one TCR beta chain sequence. The sample is drawn from a study of blood T cell repertoires in COVID-19. The length of the CDR3 is 14 residues. With V trimmed by 2 bases and J by 4 bases, 2 bases remained unmatched. The germline CDR1 and CDR2 sequences are MDHEN and SYDVKM. Assay: immunoSEQ multiplex PCR; the TCRdb copy retains only in-frame clones and omits some. There are around 400,000 clones in the sample; roughly 86% occur only once, and about 2.3% lies in the top ten. The source of this sequence is a woman aged 55-75 years with COVID-19, enrolled during active disease. The rearrangement joins TRBV28 to TRBJ2-7, with TRBD1 matching over 10 bases. Sequenced material: peripheral blood. The CDR3 reads CASSLDRGLYEQYF. The CDR3, as DNA: TGTGCCAGCAGTTTAGACAGGGGGCTATACGAGCAGTACTTC.